This T cell receptor (beta chain) was captured in a study of blood T cell repertoires in COVID-19 (dated by TCRdb to the early 2020s). Context from the whole study: The collaborator samples originated in the United States, Italy and Spain and spanned the acute and convalescent phases of COVID-19. The material from the prospective study consisted of cDNA or gDNA derived from T cells, B-cell-depleted T cells, or PBMCs. Sample metadata almost always included a de-identified subject ID, COVID-19 status, age in years and sex. Deeply sampled blood TCRbeta repertoires from subjects exposed to, actively infected with, or recovered from COVID-19 were included in the dataset. The samples were drawn from the first 160 participants of the ongoing ImmuneRACE study and from some 1,300 subjects provided by 6 global collaborators. The repertoires were released in a freely available public database meant as a resource for research on the immune response to SARS-CoV-2. Where HLA class I and class II types were available, the types were taken from metadata supplied by the sample provider, not from assay-based typing. The paper's findings and limits, for the study overall: How much clinical and demographic metadata was included differed by source and by participant, and the metadata was provided uncurated.

The immunoSEQ Assay, a bias-controlled multiplex PCR, was used to amplify TCRbeta CDR3 regions from genomic DNA. The original methods were these. Within the assay, amplification of reference gene primers was used to estimate how many nucleated cells each sample contained. To quantify the absolute abundance of each unique TCRbeta CDR3 rearrangement, sequence reads were collapsed and filtered. For each sample, productive Simpson clonality was calculated as the square root of Simpson's diversity index over productive rearrangements. What TCRdb holds here is the immuneACCESS table cut down to in-frame rearrangements. Part of the clones is not present; checked against another copy, under half of the missing clones reflect an unresolved V gene, and the others are unexplained. V and J calls and clone size are as listed in that table; D and trimming were resolved from the DNA. This sample is represented by over 600,000 clones; 80% to 90% of them were singletons. Of the sample, around 0.3% falls within the top ten clones.

A remark on this clone: The specificity of this receptor is unknown. No much larger clone is present one base from it, and per-base qualities are unavailable.

The collaborating institutions used their own protocols to collect whole blood in K2EDTA tubes. For TCRbeta analysis, collaborator samples were shipped as frozen whole blood, as isolated PBMCs, or as DNA extracted from either sample type. The V and J ends are trimmed by 5 bases and 1 base, leaving 9 bases between them. CDR1 MDHEN and CDR2 SYDVKM are derived from the germline V gene. Counted from cysteine to phenylalanine, this CDR3 has 14 amino acids. Only the CDR3 portion is preserved as DNA: 42 bases, with reading frame beginning at the first base. This sequence originates from a woman in her late teens or twenties with acute or convalescent COVID-19. Sequencing used peripheral blood. The chain is encoded by TRBV28 joined to TRBJ1-5, and perhaps TRBD1 as D gene, on 6 matching bases. The CDR3 sequence is CASSRQASNQPQHF. Here is the DNA: TGTGCCAGCAGTCGACAGGCGAGCAATCAGCCCCAGCATTTT. Outside the CDR3, residues come from the reference TRBV28 and TRBJ1-5 proteins, so the full variable domain is: DVKVTQSSRYLVKRTGEKVFLECVQDMDHENMFWYRQDPGLGLRLIYFSYDVKMKEKGDIPEGYSVSREKKERFSLILESASTNQTSMYLCASSRQASNQPQHFGDGTRLSIL.